The 19 T cell receptor beta chains presented below share a single source sample, sequenced in a study of glioma-infiltrating T cells. Amplification of TCR alpha and beta CDR3 regions from RNA used iRepertoire nested multiplex PCR. TCRdb reprocessed the multiplex PCR reads with MiXCR, giving one entry per CDR3 protein. Of about 140,000 distinct CDR3 sequences in the sample, around 42% were seen once. The sample consisted of glioma tissue, nonneoplastic brain tissue, or PBMCs (not recorded which). The origin of the receptors is a human donor with low-grade glioma or glioblastoma, undergoing nonglioma brain surgery, or in good health (not recorded which).

The chain links TRBV28 to TRBJ2-3; D perhaps matches TRBD2 (6 bases). This CDR3 region has 16 residues. The V gene's germline CDR1 is MDHEN and CDR2 SYDVKM. V lost 6 bases to trimming and J lost 8 bases, with 24 bases between them. The CDR3 sequence is CASSRDRQGGLGTQYF. DNA for the CDR3: TGTGCCAGCAGCAGGGACCGACAAGGAGGGTTGGGTACGCAGTATTTT.

This clonotype was counted only a few times. The chain couples TRBV20-1 to TRBJ1-6, with TRBD1 as a possible D gene (6 bases). The CDR3 totals 15 residues. Between the trimmed V and J ends, which lost 6 bases and 10 bases, there was a span of 22 bases. CDR1 and CDR2 (germline): DFQATT, SNEGSKA (reference sequence). CDR3 protein: CSADTRGSGRSPLHF. CDR3 in DNA: TGCAGTGCCGATACCAGGGGAAGTGGCAGATCACCCCTCCACTTT.

This clonotype occurred a few times. This chain links TRBV28 with TRBJ2-7, with D unresolved. Trimming left V 6 bases short and J 3 bases short, with 6 bases between. CDR1 is MDHEN, CDR2 SYDVKM, per germline. CDR3 length: 11 amino acids. The CDR3 sequence is CASSSLYEQYF. The DNA of the CDR3 is TGTGCCAGCAGCTCCCTCTACGAGCAGTACTTC.

The genes are TRBV20-1 and TRBJ2-1; 8 bases map to TRBD2. This CDR3 has 16 residues. V lost 1 base and J lost 2; bases outside the gene matches: 7. Per germline, CDR1 DFQATT and CDR2 SNEGSKA (reference sequence). CDR3 bases: TGCAGTGCTAGAGCGTTACTAGCGGAAGCCTACAATGAGCAGTTCTTC. Translating gives CSARALLAEAYNEQFF.

Turning to this clonotype: Compared with germline, one end of the junction differs, possibly owing to a read error. The chain joins TRBV7-2 to TRBJ2-5; D unresolved. Germline V gene sequence: CDR1 SGHTA, CDR2 FQGNSA. This CDR3 region has 11 residues. CDR3 coding DNA: TGTGCCCGCAGCTTAAAGGAGACCCAGTACTTC. Translation gives CARSLKETQYF.

The rearrangement joins TRBV7-9 to TRBJ2-7; D not resolved. There are 12 residues in the CDR3. Germline V lookup: CDR1 SEHNR, CDR2 FQNEAQ (reference sequence). With 2 bases removed from V and 7 bases from J, the gap between germline ends came to 9 bases. The CDR3 DNA sequence: TGTGCCAGCAGCTTATCCTACAATGAGCAGTACTTC. Translated, it gives CASSLSYNEQYF.

This clonotype came up a few times. The rearrangement uses TRBV7-6 and TRBJ1-6; the match to TRBD1 covers 7 bases. CDR1 and CDR2 from the germline V gene are SGHVS and FNYEAQ. After removal of 5 bases from V and 5 bases from J, the junction contained 3 bases not matched to a gene. This CDR3 has 14 amino acids. This CDR3 reads CASSGTANNSPLHF. The CDR3 DNA is TGTGCCAGCAGCGGGACAGCGAATAATTCACCCCTCCACTTT.

A few counts support this clonotype. The CDR3 nucleotides are TGTGCCAGCCGACAGACTATTTTGGACAATGAGCAGTTCTTC. Its translation is CASRQTILDNEQFF. The chain recombines TRBV28 with TRBJ2-1, with D perhaps assigned TRBD1 or TRBD2 (5 bases each). Trimming removed 8 bases from V and 5 bases from J, with 16 bases in between. CDR3 length: 14 amino acids. Germline loops: CDR1 MDHEN, CDR2 SYDVKM.

The chain couples TRBV7-2 to TRBJ2-5; D remains unclear. V was clipped by 5 bases and J by 1 base, with 5 bases between them. The germline V gene encodes CDR1 SGHTA and CDR2 FQGNSA. There are 12 residues in the CDR3. The CDR3 DNA sequence: TGTGCCAGCAGCCACGGCCAAGAGACCCAGTACTTC. Translated: CASSHGQETQYF.

The chain joins TRBV7-6 to TRBJ1-2, with a weak D call TRBD1 (5 bases). This CDR3 contains 13 residues. Trimming took 4 bases from V and 8 from J, leaving 14 bases between them. Germline V gives CDR1 SGHVS, CDR2 FNYEAQ. CDR3 nucleotides: TGTGCCAGCAGCTCTTCAGGGTCTTTAGGCTACACCTTC. Protein product: CASSSSGSLGYTF.

The V and J genes are TRBV7-6 and TRBJ2-5; 7 bases align to TRBD2. The length of the CDR3 is 15 residues. CDR1 SGHVS and CDR2 FNYEAQ come from the germline V gene. V lost 8 bases and J lost 7; bases outside the gene matches: 16. The CDR3 protein is CASVPLASGEGTQYF. The DNA of the CDR3 is TGTGCCAGCGTCCCCCTGGCCAGCGGGGAGGGGACCCAGTACTTC. The variable domain in full, completed from reference TRBV7-6 and TRBJ2-5, reads GAGVSQSPRYKVTKRGQDVALRCDPISGHVSLYWYRQALGQGPEFLTYFNYEAQQDKSGLPNDRFSAERPEGSISTLTIQRTEQRDSAMYRCASVPLASGEGTQYFGPGTRLLVL.

The chain is built from TRBV6-6 and TRBJ1-1, with unresolved D. Per germline, CDR1 MNHNY and CDR2 SVGAGI (reference sequence). This CDR3 has 13 amino acids. V was clipped by 0 bases and J by 7 bases, with 9 bases between them. The DNA of the CDR3 is TGTGCCAGCAGTTACTCTTCGACTGGTGAAGCTTTCTTT. This codes for CASSYSSTGEAFF.

This clonotype was found a few times. This chain uses TRBV20-1 with TRBJ2-3, with 10 bases lining up with TRBD2. Germline V lookup: CDR1 DFQATT, CDR2 SNEGSKA (reference sequence). The junction had 7 bases not matched to a gene; V was cut back by 5 bases and J by 2 bases. The CDR3 length is 15 residues. The CDR3 protein is CSASLSGRTTDTQYF. CDR3 DNA sequence: TGCAGTGCTTCCCTTAGCGGGAGGACCACAGATACGCAGTATTTT.

Comments on this clonotype: Mismatch with germline at one junction end may stem from a read error. This rearrangement joins TRBV6-1 to TRBJ1-2; no firm D call. The CDR3 contains 11 residues. Germline-derived CDR1 and CDR2 are MNHNS and SASEGT. The CDR3 here is CDSRRGYGYTF. For the CDR3, the DNA is TGTGACAGCAGGAGAGGATATGGCTACACCTTC.

This chain uses TRBV6-1 with TRBJ2-1, with TRBD2 matching 10 bases. Per germline, CDR1 MNHNS and CDR2 SASEGT. V was pared by 6 bases and J by 5 bases, with 4 bases of the junction left unmatched. The CDR3 has 14 residues. The CDR3 DNA reads TGTGCCAGCAGCCGGACTAGCGGTGACAATGAGCAGTTCTTC. Its protein is CASSRTSGDNEQFF.

The V and J genes are TRBV6-6 and TRBJ2-2; the match to TRBD1 covers 9 bases. Looked up from germline, CDR1 is MNHNY and CDR2 is SVGAGI (reference sequence). This CDR3 is built from 15 residues. The J segment lost 6 bases and the V segment lost 2 bases, leaving 4 bases of the junction unmatched. The CDR3 sequence is CASSYGTGTAGELFF. The CDR3 DNA sequence: TGTGCCAGCAGTTACGGGACAGGGACGGCCGGGGAGCTGTTTTTT.

This chain joins TRBV6-1 and TRBJ1-1, with D tentatively TRBD1 (5 bases). The CDR3 spans 14 residues. Per the germline V gene, CDR1 is MNHNS and CDR2 is SASEGT. With 6 bases removed from V and 3 bases from J, the gap between germline ends came to 14 bases. The CDR3 coding sequence is TGTGCCAGCAGGACTTATGGGGCGGACACTGAAGCTTTCTTT. Residues: CASRTYGADTEAFF.

The chain employs TRBV20-1 and TRBJ2-1; 8 nucleotides line up with TRBD2. This CDR3 comprises 15 residues. V dropped 6 bases and J dropped 8; count of bases not matched to a gene: 15. Germline loops: CDR1 DFQATT, CDR2 SNEGSKA (reference sequence). DNA of the CDR3: TGCAGTGCACCGGCAACTAGCGGAGCCCCCCATGAGCAGTTCTTC. Translation gives CSAPATSGAPHEQFF.

This clonotype was picked up a small number of times. The chain couples TRBV7-2 to TRBJ2-3; no reliable D call. Germline CDR1 reads SGHTA; CDR2 reads FQGNSA. V was shortened by 1 base and J by 0 bases, with 8 bases between the two germline ends. CDR3 length: 15 residues. The CDR3 loop reads CASSLDYLSTDTQYF. The CDR3 DNA reads TGTGCCAGCAGCTTAGACTATTTGAGCACAGATACGCAGTATTTT. Drawing the rest from reference TRBV7-2 and TRBJ2-3, the complete variable domain is GAGVSQSPSNKVTEKGKDVELRCDPISGHTALYWYRQSLGQGLEFLIYFQGNSAPDKSGLPSDRFSAERTGGSVSTLTIQRTQQEDSAVYLCASSLDYLSTDTQYFGPGTRLTVL.